These 26 T cell receptor beta chains were all obtained from the same sample, sequenced in a study of PD-L1 blockade in urothelial cancer. TCRdb's copy holds only in-frame clones and misses some; the assay was immunoSEQ multiplex PCR. The table shows 40,000 to 55,000 clones, with around nine tenths occurring only once. The sample's time point: pretreatment peripheral blood. The sequences come from PBMCs, collected around atezolizumab (anti-PD-L1) treatment. These receptors were taken from a donor aged 40 or over with urothelial cancer.

The V and J genes are TRBV10-3 and TRBJ1-1, with 7 bases that match TRBD1. Per germline, CDR1 ENHRY and CDR2 SYGVKD. The V and J ends lost 7 bases and 5 bases, in that order; junction bases with no gene match: 7. The CDR3 has 13 amino acids. The CDR3 bases are TGTGCCATCACCCCGGGACAGCCGACTGAAGCTTTCTTT. It translates to CAITPGQPTEAFF.

The rearrangement uses TRBV7-2 and TRBJ2-7; possible D gene TRBD2, 6 bases. Trimming shortened V by 5 bases and J by 2 bases, and 13 bases separated the two germline ends. CDR3 size: 14 residues. CDR1 is SGHTA, CDR2 FQGNSA, per germline. The CDR3 region has the DNA TGTGCCAGCAGCCAAGGGAGGTCCACCTACGAGCAGTACTTC. It specifies CASSQGRSTYEQYF.

This clone has only a few counts. The gene calls are TRBV7-6 and TRBJ1-5, with D possibly TRBD1 on 5 matching bases. Per germline, CDR1 SGHVS and CDR2 FNYEAQ. V shed 5 bases and J shed 6 bases, with 17 bases lying between them. The CDR3 spans 15 residues. The CDR3 DNA follows: TGTGCCAGCAGCGCCGCGGTAGGGGTGGGTCAGCCCCAGCATTTT. It codes for CASSAAVGVGQPQHF. Looking up the rest from reference TRBV7-6 and TRBJ1-5 gives the full variable domain: GAGVSQSPRYKVTKRGQDVALRCDPISGHVSLYWYRQALGQGPEFLTYFNYEAQQDKSGLPNDRFSAERPEGSISTLTIQRTEQRDSAMYRCASSAAVGVGQPQHFGDGTRLSIL.

The chain is built from TRBV5-1 and TRBJ1-4; D call uncertain. Germline values: CDR1 SGHRS, CDR2 YFSETQ. The CDR3 is made up of 14 amino acids. Trimming stripped 4 bases from V and 7 bases from J, with 14 bases between. The CDR3 is CASSPESGREKLFF. CDR3 nucleotide sequence: TGCGCCAGCAGCCCAGAGAGCGGGCGTGAAAAACTGTTTTTT.

The chain recombines TRBV28 with TRBJ1-4; tentative D call: TRBD1 (5 bases). V was cut by 3 bases and J by 0 bases, with 14 bases left in between. Germline lookup yields CDR1 MDHEN and CDR2 SYDVKM. The CDR3 totals 17 residues. The CDR3 coding sequence is TGTGCCAGCAGTTTTGGGCAGTGGGGGGCAACTAATGAAAAACTGTTTTTT. Residues: CASSFGQWGATNEKLFF.

V is TRBV7-5 and J is TRBJ1-3. TRBV7-5 constitutes a pseudogene. This CDR3 spans 12 amino acids. In DNA, the CDR3 is TGTGCCAGAAGGGGGGGTGGAAACACCATATATTTT. Its translation: CARRGGGNTIYF.

The rearrangement links TRBV5-1 to TRBJ1-5; 8 nucleotides line up with TRBD1. The CDR3 is made up of 14 amino acids. The junction had 4 bases not matched to a gene; V was cut back by 3 bases and J by 5 bases. CDR1 is SGHRS and CDR2 is YFSETQ in the germline V gene. CDR3 residues: CASSSQGGDQPQHF. The CDR3 coding sequence is TGCGCCAGCAGCTCACAGGGGGGAGATCAGCCCCAGCATTTT. Based on the CDR3 plus reference TRBV5-1 and TRBJ1-5, the full variable domain is KAGVTQTPRYLIKTRGQQVTLSCSPISGHRSVSWYQQTPGQGLQFLFEYFSETQRNKGNFPGRFSGRQFSNSRSEMNVSTLELGDSALYLCASSSQGGDQPQHFGDGTRLSIL.

This clone was counted a few times. Here the CDR3 reads CASSPDRGHEQYF. CDR3 nucleotides: TGTGCCAGCTCACCTGACAGGGGCCACGAGCAGTACTTC. This chain joins TRBV18 and TRBJ2-7; TRBD1 matches 8 bases. After removal of 3 bases from V and 5 bases from J, the junction contained 3 bases not matched to a gene. The V gene's germline CDR1 is KGHSH and CDR2 LQKENI. The CDR3 consists of 13 residues. Variable domain in full (rest from reference TRBV18 and TRBJ2-7): NAGVMQNPRHLVRRRGQEARLRCSPMKGHSHVYWYRQLPEEGLKFMVYLQKENIIDESGMPKERFSAEFPKEGPSILRIQQVVRGDSAAYFCASSPDRGHEQYFGPGTRLTVT.

This clone was detected only once. CDR3: CASSRLGTGGFGYTF. In nucleotides, the CDR3 is TGCGCCAGCAGCCGCCTGGGGACAGGGGGCTTTGGCTACACCTTC. V and J are TRBV5-1 and TRBJ1-2; TRBD1 agrees at 12 bases. Germline loops: CDR1 SGHRS, CDR2 YFSETQ. The CDR3 sequence is 15 residues long. With V trimmed by 4 bases and J by 7 bases, 8 bases remained unmatched.

The gene calls are TRBV30 and TRBJ2-1, with TRBD2 matching 7 bases. The CDR3 spans 15 residues. V dropped 0 bases and J dropped 7; count of bases not matched to a gene: 9. The germline CDR1 and CDR2 sequences are GTSNPN and SVGIG (reference sequence). The CDR3 region has the DNA TGTGCCTGGAGTGTACTGGTGGGAGGGTGGAATGAGCAGTTCTTC. Its protein product is CAWSVLVGGWNEQFF.

This clone was seen once. The chain joins TRBV7-6 to TRBJ2-7, with a weak D call TRBD1 (7 bases). The V end lost 4 bases, the J end lost 4 bases, and 14 bases lay between the germline ends. CDR3 size: 14 residues. CDR1 and CDR2 (germline): SGHVS, FNYEAQ. CDR3 protein: CASSSGGSRYEQYF. The CDR3 DNA sequence: TGTGCCAGCAGCTCAGGGGGGAGTCGGTACGAGCAGTACTTC.

The V call is TRBV19, the J call TRBJ2-7; 8 nucleotides align to TRBD1. Per the germline V gene, CDR1 is LNHDA and CDR2 is SQIVND (reference sequence). The V gene end was trimmed by 3 bases and the J gene end by 3 bases; junction bases not matched to a gene: 7. The CDR3 runs 15 residues. CDR3 DNA sequence: TGTGCCAGTAGTATTGAGACAGGGGCCCTCTACGAGCAGTACTTC. Its protein product is CASSIETGALYEQYF.

This clone has a handful of counts. V is TRBV7-3 and J is TRBJ1-1; D gene ambiguous. The V and J ends lost 1 base and 11 bases respectively, with 8 bases between them. The CDR3 is 11 amino acids. Looked up from germline, CDR1 is SGHTA and CDR2 is FQGTGA. The CDR3 here is CASSLSRPAFF. CDR3 bases: TGTGCCAGCAGCTTAAGCAGGCCCGCTTTCTTT.

CDR3 in DNA: TGCAGCGCCCACCCCTTTGTCGGTTATCAAGAGACCCAGTACTTC. It encodes CSAHPFVGYQETQYF. The rearrangement joins TRBV29-1 to TRBJ2-5, with unresolved D. V was shortened by 7 bases and J by 2 bases, with 20 bases between the two germline ends. From germline, CDR1 is SQVTM and CDR2 ANQGSEA. The CDR3 has 15 amino acids. Supplemented by reference TRBV29-1 and TRBJ2-5, the full variable domain reads SAVISQKPSRDICQRGTSLTIQCQVDSQVTMMFWYRQQPGQSLTLIATANQGSEATYESGFVIDKFPISRPNLTFSTLTVSNMSPEDSSIYLCSAHPFVGYQETQYFGPGTRLLVL.

This chain joins TRBV18 and TRBJ1-1, with D possibly TRBD1 on 5 matching bases. The CDR3 sequence is 15 residues long. Trimming cost V 4 bases and J 1 base, with 13 bases left between them. CDR1 is KGHSH and CDR2 is LQKENI in the germline V gene. The CDR3 region is CASSLGAPRNTEAFF. In DNA, the CDR3 is TGTGCCAGCTCACTAGGGGCGCCCCGGAACACTGAAGCTTTCTTT.

This chain joins TRBV27 and TRBJ1-1, with D hard to call. Germline V lookup: CDR1 MNHEY, CDR2 SMNVEV (reference sequence). The CDR3 contains 16 residues. The germline V and J ends were trimmed by 5 bases and 1 base, with 17 bases remaining between them. The DNA of the CDR3 is TGTGCCAGCAGTCCGGGGTCGTATAGGCAGAACACTGAAGCTTTCTTT. The encoded protein is CASSPGSYRQNTEAFF.

This clone was seen a handful of times. This chain uses TRBV6-5 with TRBJ1-2; D remains unclear. V was shortened by 6 bases and J by 5 bases, with 16 bases between the two germline ends. This CDR3 comprises 14 residues. Germline assignment: CDR1 MNHEY and CDR2 SVGAGI. The CDR3 DNA reads as TGTGCCAGCAGGCGGACTGGCGCAGGTTATGGCTACACCTTC. It translates to CASRRTGAGYGYTF.

The J gene is TRBJ1-2, the V gene TRBV5-4, with a tentative D call TRBD1 (6 bases). Germline CDR1 is SGHNT and CDR2 is YYREEE (reference sequence). The V end lost 2 bases, the J end lost 3 bases, and 11 bases lay between the germline ends. The CDR3 runs 14 residues. CDR3 sequence reads: CASSFMDSYYGYTF. As DNA, the CDR3 is TGTGCCAGCAGCTTTATGGACAGCTACTATGGCTACACCTTC.

In its sample, this clone was seen a few times. J is TRBJ2-3 and V is TRBV9, with TRBD2 matching over 9 bases. From germline, CDR1 is SGDLS and CDR2 YYNGEE. This CDR3 contains 15 residues. With 4 bases clipped from V and 1 base from J, the junction kept 4 bases outside the gene matches. The CDR3 DNA is TGTGCCAGCAGCCCTCGACTAGCGGGCACAGATACGCAGTATTTT. Residues: CASSPRLAGTDTQYF.

V is TRBV18 and J is TRBJ1-1, with D possibly matching TRBD1 (5 bases). The CDR3 has 13 amino acids. V was cut by 3 bases and J by 5 bases, with 10 bases left in between. CDR1 and CDR2 from the germline V gene are KGHSH and LQKENI. CDR3 DNA sequence: TGTGCCAGCTCACCGACAGAACAGACTGAAGCTTTCTTT. Translating it yields CASSPTEQTEAFF.

This clone ranks as medium-sized (0.01 to 0.1%). The chain links TRBV29-1 to TRBJ2-7; possibly TRBD1 for D (5 bases). This CDR3 contains 13 residues. V was shortened by 4 bases and J by 4 bases, with 14 bases between the two germline ends. Per germline, CDR1 SQVTM and CDR2 ANQGSEA. The CDR3 spells CSVVAADTYEQYF. CDR3 sequence (DNA): TGCAGCGTTGTGGCCGCGGACACATACGAGCAGTACTTC.

V is TRBV7-2 and J is TRBJ2-7; TRBD2 is a possible D gene (6 bases). In germline, CDR1 is SGHTA, CDR2 FQGNSA. Trimming took off 3 bases at V and 2 bases at J, with 14 bases between the two ends. The CDR3 loop spans 15 amino acids. Here the CDR3 DNA reads TGTGCCAGCAGCTTTGGGCTGGGACTTCCCTACGAGCAGTACTTC. Protein: CASSFGLGLPYEQYF.

This clone was seen a handful of times. The chain combines TRBV15 with TRBJ1-5; no reliable D call. Germline CDR1 is LNHNV and CDR2 is YYDKDF (reference sequence). The CDR3 is made up of 15 amino acids. The germline V and J ends were trimmed by 1 base and 2 bases, with 9 bases remaining between them. The CDR3 spells CATSRVALGNQPQHF. CDR3 nucleotides: TGTGCCACCAGCAGAGTAGCCCTCGGCAATCAGCCCCAGCATTTT.

The CDR3 nucleotides read TGCGCCAGCAGCCAAGGCCCCGGCAATGAGCAGTTCTTC. Translating gives CASSQGPGNEQFF. The chain recombines TRBV4-3 with TRBJ2-1; no reliable D call. The V gene lost 1 base and the J gene lost 6 bases, with 7 bases spanning the gap. Germline CDR1 reads LGHNA; CDR2 reads YSLEER. The CDR3 runs 13 residues.

This clone was detected only once. CDR3 sequence (DNA): TGTGCCAGCTCCCCGATGGTAGTTAATGAGCAGTTCTTC. Protein product: CASSPMVVNEQFF. This chain joins TRBV18 and TRBJ2-1; no clear D. V lost 6 bases and J 7 bases, leaving 13 bases between the germline ends. This CDR3 is 13 amino acids long. Germline loops: CDR1 KGHSH, CDR2 LQKENI.

V gene TRBV19 combines with J gene TRBJ2-3, with 8 bases aligning to TRBD1. CDR1 is LNHDA, CDR2 SQIVND, per germline (reference sequence). After removal of 6 bases from V and 6 bases from J, the junction contained 11 bases not matched to a gene. This CDR3 contains 15 residues. Here the CDR3 reads CASSAGTGPPDTQYF. DNA of the CDR3: TGTGCCAGTAGCGCCGGGACAGGTCCCCCGGATACGCAGTATTTT.